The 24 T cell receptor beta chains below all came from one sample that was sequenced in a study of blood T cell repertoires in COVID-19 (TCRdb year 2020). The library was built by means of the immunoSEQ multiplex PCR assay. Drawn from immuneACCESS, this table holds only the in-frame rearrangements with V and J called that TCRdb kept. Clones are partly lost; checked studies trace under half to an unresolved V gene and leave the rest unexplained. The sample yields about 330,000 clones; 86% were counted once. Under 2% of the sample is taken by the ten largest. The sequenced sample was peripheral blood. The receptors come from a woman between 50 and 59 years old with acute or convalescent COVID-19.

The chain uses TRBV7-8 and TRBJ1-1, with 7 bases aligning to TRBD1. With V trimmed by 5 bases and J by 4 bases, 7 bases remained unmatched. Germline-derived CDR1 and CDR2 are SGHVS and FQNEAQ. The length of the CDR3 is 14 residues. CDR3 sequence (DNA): TGTGCCAGCAGCCGTGGGACAGCGGGCACTGAAGCTTTCTTT. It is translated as CASSRGTAGTEAFF.

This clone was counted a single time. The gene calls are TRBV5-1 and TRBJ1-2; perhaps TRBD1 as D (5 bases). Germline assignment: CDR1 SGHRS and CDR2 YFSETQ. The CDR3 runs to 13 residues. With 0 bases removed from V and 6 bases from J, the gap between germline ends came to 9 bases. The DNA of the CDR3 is TGCGCCAGCAGCTTGGCCCCGGGGGATGGCTACACCTTC. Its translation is CASSLAPGDGYTF.

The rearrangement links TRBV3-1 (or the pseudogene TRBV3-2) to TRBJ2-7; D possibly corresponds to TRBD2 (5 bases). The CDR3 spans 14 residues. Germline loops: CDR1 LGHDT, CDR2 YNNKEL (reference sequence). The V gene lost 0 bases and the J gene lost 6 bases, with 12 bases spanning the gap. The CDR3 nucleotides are TGTGCCAGCAGCCAAGACCTAACGGACTCCGAGCAGTACTTC. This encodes CASSQDLTDSEQYF.

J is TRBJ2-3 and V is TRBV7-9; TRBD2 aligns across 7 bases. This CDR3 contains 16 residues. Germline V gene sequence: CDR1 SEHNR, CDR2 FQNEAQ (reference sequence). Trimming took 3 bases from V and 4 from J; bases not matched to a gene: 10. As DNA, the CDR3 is TGTGCCAGCAGCTTCCAAGCGGGGAGCTCCTCAGATACGCAGTATTTT. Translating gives CASSFQAGSSSDTQYF.

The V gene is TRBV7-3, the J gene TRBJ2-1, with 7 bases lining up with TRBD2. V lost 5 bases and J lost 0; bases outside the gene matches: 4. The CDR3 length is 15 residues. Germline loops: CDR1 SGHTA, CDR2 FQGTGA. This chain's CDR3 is CASSDTSASYNEQFF. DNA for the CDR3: TGTGCCAGCAGCGACACTAGCGCCTCCTACAATGAGCAGTTCTTC.

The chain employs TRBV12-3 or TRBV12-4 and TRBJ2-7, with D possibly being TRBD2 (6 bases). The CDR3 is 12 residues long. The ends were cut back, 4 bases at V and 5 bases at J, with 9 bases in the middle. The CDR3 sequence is CASSSGGDEQYF. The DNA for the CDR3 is TGTGCCAGCAGTTCGGGCGGGGACGAGCAGTACTTC.

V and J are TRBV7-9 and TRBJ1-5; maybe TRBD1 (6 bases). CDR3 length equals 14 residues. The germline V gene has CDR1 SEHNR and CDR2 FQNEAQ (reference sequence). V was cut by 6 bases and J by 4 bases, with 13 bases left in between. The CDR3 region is CASSYGQPNQPQHF. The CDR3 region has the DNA TGTGCCAGCAGTTACGGACAGCCAAATCAGCCCCAGCATTTT.

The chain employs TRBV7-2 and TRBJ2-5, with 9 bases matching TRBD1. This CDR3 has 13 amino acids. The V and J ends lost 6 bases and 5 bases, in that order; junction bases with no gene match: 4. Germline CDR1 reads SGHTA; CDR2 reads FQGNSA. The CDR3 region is CASSGTGRETQYF. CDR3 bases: TGTGCCAGCAGTGGGACAGGGCGTGAGACCCAGTACTTC.

CDR3 amino acids: CSVTDRGAAEAFF. DNA of the CDR3: TGCAGCGTTACTGACAGGGGCGCAGCTGAAGCTTTCTTT. The genes are TRBV29-1 and TRBJ1-1; 8 nucleotides align to TRBD1. This CDR3 contains 13 residues. J was trimmed by 6 bases and V by 5 bases; bases with no gene match: 8. CDR1 and CDR2 from the germline V gene are SQVTM and ANQGSEA.

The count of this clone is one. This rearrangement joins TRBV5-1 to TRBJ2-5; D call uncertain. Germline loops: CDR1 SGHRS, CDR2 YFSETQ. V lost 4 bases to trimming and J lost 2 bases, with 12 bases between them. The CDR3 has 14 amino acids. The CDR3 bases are TGCGCCAGCAGCCCCCCAACTGTACAAGAGACCCAGTACTTC. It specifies CASSPPTVQETQYF.

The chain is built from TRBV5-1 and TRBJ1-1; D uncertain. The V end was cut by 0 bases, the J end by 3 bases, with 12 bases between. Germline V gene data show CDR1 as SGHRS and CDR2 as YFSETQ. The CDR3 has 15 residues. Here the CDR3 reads CASSLERASYTEAFF. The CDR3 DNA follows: TGCGCCAGCAGCTTGGAGAGGGCGAGTTACACTGAAGCTTTCTTT.

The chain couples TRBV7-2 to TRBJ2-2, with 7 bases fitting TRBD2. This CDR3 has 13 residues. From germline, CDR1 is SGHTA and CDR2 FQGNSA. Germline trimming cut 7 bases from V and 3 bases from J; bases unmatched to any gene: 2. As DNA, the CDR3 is TGTGCCAGCACTAGCGGTTACACCGGGGAGCTGTTTTTT. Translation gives CASTSGYTGELFF. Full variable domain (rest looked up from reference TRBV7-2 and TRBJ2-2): GAGVSQSPSNKVTEKGKDVELRCDPISGHTALYWYRQSLGQGLEFLIYFQGNSAPDKSGLPSDRFSAERTGGSVSTLTIQRTQQEDSAVYLCASTSGYTGELFFGEGSRLTVL.

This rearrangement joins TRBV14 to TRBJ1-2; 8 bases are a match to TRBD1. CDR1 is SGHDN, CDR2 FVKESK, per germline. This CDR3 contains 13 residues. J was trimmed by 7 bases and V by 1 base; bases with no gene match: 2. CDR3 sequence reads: CASSQGQGTGYTF. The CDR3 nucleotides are TGTGCCAGCAGCCAAGGACAGGGGACTGGCTACACCTTC.

CDR3 nucleotide sequence: TGTGCCAGCAGCGTATCCGGGAGGCCAGATCAGCCCCAGCATTTT. Its protein product is CASSVSGRPDQPQHF. J is TRBJ1-5 and V is TRBV9; D not resolved. This CDR3 has 15 residues. Trimming removed 1 base from V and 5 bases from J, with 13 bases in between. Germline values: CDR1 SGDLS, CDR2 YYNGEE.

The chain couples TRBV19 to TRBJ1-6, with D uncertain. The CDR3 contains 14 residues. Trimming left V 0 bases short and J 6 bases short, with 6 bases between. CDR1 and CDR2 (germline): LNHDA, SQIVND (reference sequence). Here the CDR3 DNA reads TGTGCCAGTAGTATAGATCGAGTTAATTCACCCCTCCACTTT. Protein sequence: CASSIDRVNSPLHF.

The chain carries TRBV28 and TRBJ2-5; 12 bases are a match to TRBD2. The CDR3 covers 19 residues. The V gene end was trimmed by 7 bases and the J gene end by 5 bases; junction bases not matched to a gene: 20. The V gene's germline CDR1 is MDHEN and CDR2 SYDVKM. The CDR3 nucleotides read TGTGCCAGCACGACAGGGGCTCGGCTAGCGGGAGGGAAGGGGGAGACCCAGTACTTC. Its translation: CASTTGARLAGGKGETQYF.

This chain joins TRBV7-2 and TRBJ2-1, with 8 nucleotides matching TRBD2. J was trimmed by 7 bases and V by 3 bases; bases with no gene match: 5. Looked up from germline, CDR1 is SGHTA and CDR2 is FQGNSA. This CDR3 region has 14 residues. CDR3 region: CASSLLAGGNEQFF. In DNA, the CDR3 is TGTGCCAGCAGCTTGCTAGCGGGTGGGAATGAGCAGTTCTTC.

CDR3 protein: CASSLDEREGEKTQYF. DNA for the CDR3: TGCGCCAGCAGCTTGGATGAGCGGGAGGGGGAAAAGACCCAGTACTTC. V is TRBV5-1 and J is TRBJ2-5, with 10 bases identical to TRBD2. CDR1 and CDR2 from the germline V gene are SGHRS and YFSETQ. The CDR3 has 16 amino acids. V gave up 0 bases and J gave up 6 bases; unmatched junction bases: 8.

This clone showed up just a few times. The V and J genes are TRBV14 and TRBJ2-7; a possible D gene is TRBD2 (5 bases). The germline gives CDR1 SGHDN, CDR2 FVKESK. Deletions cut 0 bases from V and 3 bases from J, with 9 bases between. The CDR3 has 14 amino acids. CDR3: CASSQESGFYEQYF. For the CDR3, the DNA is TGTGCCAGCAGCCAAGAATCGGGGTTCTACGAGCAGTACTTC.

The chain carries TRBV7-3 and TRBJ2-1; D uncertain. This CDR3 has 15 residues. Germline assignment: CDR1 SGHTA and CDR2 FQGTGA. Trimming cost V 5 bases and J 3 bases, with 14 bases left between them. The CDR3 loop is CASSPYSSRYNEQFF. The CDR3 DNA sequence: TGTGCCAGCAGCCCCTATAGCAGCCGCTACAATGAGCAGTTCTTC.

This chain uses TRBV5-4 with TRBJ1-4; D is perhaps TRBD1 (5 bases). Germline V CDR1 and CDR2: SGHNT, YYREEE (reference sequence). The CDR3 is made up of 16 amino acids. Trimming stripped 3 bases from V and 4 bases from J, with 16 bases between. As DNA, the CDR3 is TGTGCCAGCAGCTCTGGATCGGGGGTCCTTAATGAAAAACTGTTTTTT. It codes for CASSSGSGVLNEKLFF.

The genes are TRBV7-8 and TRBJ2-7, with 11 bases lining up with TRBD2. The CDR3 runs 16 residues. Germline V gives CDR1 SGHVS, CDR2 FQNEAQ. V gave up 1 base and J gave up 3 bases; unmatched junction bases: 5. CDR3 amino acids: CASSLVLAGVIYEQYF. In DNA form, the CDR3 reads TGTGCCAGCAGCTTAGTACTAGCGGGGGTTATCTACGAGCAGTACTTC.

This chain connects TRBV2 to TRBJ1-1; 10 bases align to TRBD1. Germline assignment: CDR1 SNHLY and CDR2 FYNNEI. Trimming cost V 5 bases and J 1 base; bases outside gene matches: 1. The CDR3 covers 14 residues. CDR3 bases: TGTGCCAGCAGTCGGACAGGGGGGAACACTGAAGCTTTCTTT. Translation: CASSRTGGNTEAFF.

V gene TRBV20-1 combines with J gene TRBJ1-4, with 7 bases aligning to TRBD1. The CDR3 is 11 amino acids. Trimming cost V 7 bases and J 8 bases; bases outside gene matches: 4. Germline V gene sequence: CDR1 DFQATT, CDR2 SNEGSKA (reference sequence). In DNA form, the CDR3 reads TGCAGTGGAAGGGACAGCGAAAAACTGTTTTTT. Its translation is CSGRDSEKLFF.